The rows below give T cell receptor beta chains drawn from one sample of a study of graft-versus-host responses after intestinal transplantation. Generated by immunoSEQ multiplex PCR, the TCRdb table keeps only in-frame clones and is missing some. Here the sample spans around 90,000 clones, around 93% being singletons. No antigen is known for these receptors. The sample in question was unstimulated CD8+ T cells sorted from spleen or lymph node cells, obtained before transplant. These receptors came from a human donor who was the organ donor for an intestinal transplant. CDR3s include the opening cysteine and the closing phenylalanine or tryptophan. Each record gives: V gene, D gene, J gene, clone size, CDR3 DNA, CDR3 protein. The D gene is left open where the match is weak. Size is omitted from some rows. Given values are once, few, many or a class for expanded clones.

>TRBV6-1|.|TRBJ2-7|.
TGTGCCAGCAGTCCAACAGCCTCCTACGAGCAGTACTTC
CASSPTASYEQYF
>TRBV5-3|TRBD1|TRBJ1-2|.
TGTGCCAGAAGCCGGGACAGGGGCTATGGCTACACCTTC
CARSRDRGYGYTF
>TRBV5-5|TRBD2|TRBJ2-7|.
TGTGCCAGCAGCTGGGGAGGGCTCTACGAGCAGTACTTC
CASSWGGLYEQYF
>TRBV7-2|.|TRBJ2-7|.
TGTGCCAGCAGCTTAGCGGGGGGGCCCTTTCACGAGCAGTACTTC
CASSLAGGPFHEQYF
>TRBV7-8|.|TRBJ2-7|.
TGTGCCAGCAGCTCGACTAGGGGTACGACCTACGAGCAGTACTTC
CASSSTRGTTYEQYF
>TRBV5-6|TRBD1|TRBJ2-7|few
TGTGCCAGCAGCGTCGGGACAGGGCTTTTGGAGCAGTACTTC
CASSVGTGLLEQYF
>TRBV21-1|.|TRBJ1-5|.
TGTGCCAGCAGCAAGAAATTCAAGGTGGTGGCCCTAAAAAGGTGGGAGGTCGGAGATCAGCCCCAGCATTTT
CASSKKFKVVALKRWEVGDQPQHF
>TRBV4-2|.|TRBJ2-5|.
TGTGCCAGCAGCCAAGGGAGCGGGGAGACCCAGTACTTC
CASSQGSGETQYF
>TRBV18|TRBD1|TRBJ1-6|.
TGTGCCAGCTCACCGGGACAGGGCACCTATAATTCACCCCTCCACTTT
CASSPGQGTYNSPLHF
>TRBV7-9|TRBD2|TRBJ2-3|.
TGTGCCAGCAGCACTAGCGGGGGGGCAATAGATACGCAGTATTTT
CASSTSGGAIDTQYF
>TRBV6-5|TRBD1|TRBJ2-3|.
TGTGCCAGCAGTTACGAGACAGGGGGCACAGATACGCAGTATTTT
CASSYETGGTDTQYF
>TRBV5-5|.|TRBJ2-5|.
TGTGCCAGCAGCTTGGCCCCGGGGCTAGCGTTCCAAGAGACCCAGTACTTC
CASSLAPGLAFQETQYF
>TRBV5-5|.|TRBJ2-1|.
TGTGCCAGCAGCCAGGGACTCTACAATGAGCAGTTCTTC
CASSQGLYNEQFF
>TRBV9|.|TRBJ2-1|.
TGTGCCAGCAGCGTTAGTACGGGAGAGACCTACAATGAGCAGTTCTTC
CASSVSTGETYNEQFF
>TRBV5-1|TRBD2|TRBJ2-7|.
TGCGCCAGCAGCTTGGCTACTAGCGGGGCCTACGAGCAGTACTTC
CASSLATSGAYEQYF
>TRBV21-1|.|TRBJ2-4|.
TGTGCCTTGAGGGTAGCCAAAAACATTCAGTACTTC
CALRVAKNIQYF
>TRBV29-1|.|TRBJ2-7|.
TGCAGCGTTGAAAATAATGTCGGGAGTGAGTACGAGCAGTACTTC
CSVENNVGSEYEQYF
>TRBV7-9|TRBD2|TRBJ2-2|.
TGTGCCAGCAGCTTAGTCGCAGCGGGGGTTCTTACCGGGGAGCTGTTTTTT
CASSLVAAGVLTGELFF
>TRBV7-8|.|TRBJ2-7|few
TGTGCCAGCAGCTTATATGTGACAGCCGGGAGCGAGCAGTACTTC
CASSLYVTAGSEQYF
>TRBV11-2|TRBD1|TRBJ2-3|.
TGTGCCACCCACCCCAGGGGGCCGGTGGATACGCAGTATTTT
CATHPRGPVDTQYF
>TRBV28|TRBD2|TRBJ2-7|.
TGTGCCAGCAGTTCACGGGGACTATTTCGCGAGCAGTACTTC
CASSSRGLFREQYF
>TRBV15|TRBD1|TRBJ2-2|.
TGTGCCACCAGTAAAACAGGGGATCACACCGGGGAGCTGTTTTTT
CATSKTGDHTGELFF
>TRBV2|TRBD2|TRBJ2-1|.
TGTGCCAGCAGTGAACTCCGACTAGCGGGGGGGGTGGATGAGCAGTTCTTC
CASSELRLAGGVDEQFF
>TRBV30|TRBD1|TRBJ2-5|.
TGTGCCTGGAGGCCAAGCCGGGACAGGGGCGTTTTACGACGAGAACAAGAGACCCAGTACTTC
CAWRPSRDRGVLRREQETQYF
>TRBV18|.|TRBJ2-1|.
TGTGCCAGCTCTCCTAAACCCGTTGAGGAGCAGTTCTTC
CASSPKPVEEQFF
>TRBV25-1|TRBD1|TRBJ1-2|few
TGTGCCAGCAGTGATGGTGCGCGGGACAGCTTC
CASSDGARDSF
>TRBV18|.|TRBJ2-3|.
TGTGCCAGCTCACCTGTATCGGTCACAGATACGCAGTATTTT
CASSPVSVTDTQYF
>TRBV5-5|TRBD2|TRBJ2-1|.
TGTGCCAGCAGCTTGGGCGGGAGTGAGCAGTTCTTC
CASSLGGSEQFF
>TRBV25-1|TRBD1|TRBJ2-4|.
TGTGCCACCAGGACAGGGGGGAACATTCAGTACTTC
CATRTGGNIQYF
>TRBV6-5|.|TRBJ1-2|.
TGTGCCAGCAACGCCCGCAACAGGGAGGGCTACACCTTC
CASNARNREGYTF
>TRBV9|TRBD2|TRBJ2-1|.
TGTGCCAGCAGCCTCTGTTTTCGCGGGGGGGCCTGTGAGCAGTTCTTC
CASSLCFRGGACEQFF
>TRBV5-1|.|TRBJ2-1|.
TGCGCCAGCAGCCCCGACTACCAGCAGTTCTTC
CASSPDYQQFF
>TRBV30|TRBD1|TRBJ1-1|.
TGTGCCTGGAGTGTATGTGGACAGGGATGTTTTCTGGGCACTGAAGTTTTCTTT
CAWSVCGQGCFLGTEVFF
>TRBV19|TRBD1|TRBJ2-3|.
TGTGCCAGTAAAAAGACAGGGGGTGAGGATACGCAGTATTTT
CASKKTGGEDTQYF
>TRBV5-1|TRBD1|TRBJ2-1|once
TGCGCCAGCAGACGGGACAGGGGCAATGAGCAGTTCTTC
CASRRDRGNEQFF
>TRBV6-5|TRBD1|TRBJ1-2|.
TGTGCCAGCACGGACAGGGTCTATGGCTACACCTTC
CASTDRVYGYTF
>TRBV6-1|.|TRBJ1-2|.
TGTGCCAGCAGTGAAGCGGGAGGGGACTATGGCTACACCTTC
CASSEAGGDYGYTF
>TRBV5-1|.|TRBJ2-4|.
TGCGCCAGCAGCGAGGGGGGGGGAAACATTCAGTACTTC
CASSEGGGNIQYF
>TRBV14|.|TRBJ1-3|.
TGTGCCAGCAGCCCACAGGGATCATCTGGAAACACCATATATTTT
CASSPQGSSGNTIYF
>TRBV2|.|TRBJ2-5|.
TGTGCCAGCAGGCTTCAACAAACAGGGCAAGAGACCCAGTACTTC
CASRLQQTGQETQYF
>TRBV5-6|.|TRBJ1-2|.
TGTGCCAGCAGCTTTTCGTCGGGTGGCTACACCTTC
CASSFSSGGYTF
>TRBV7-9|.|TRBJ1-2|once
TGTGCCAGCAGTTATAAGGGACAAATACACTTTTATGGCTACACCTTC
CASSYKGQIHFYGYTF
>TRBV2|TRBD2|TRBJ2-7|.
TGTGCCAGCAGTGTTTGGCTAGCGGGGACCAACGAGCAGTACTTC
CASSVWLAGTNEQYF
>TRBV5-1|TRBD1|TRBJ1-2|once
TGCGCCAGCAGCCTCGACAGGGTGACCTATGGCTACACCTTC
CASSLDRVTYGYTF
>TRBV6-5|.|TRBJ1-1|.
TGTGCCAGCAGTTACGGGCCGAACACTGAAGCTTTCTTT
CASSYGPNTEAFF
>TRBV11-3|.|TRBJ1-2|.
TGTGCCAGCAGCTTAGGCGGGTATGGCTACACCTTC
CASSLGGYGYTF
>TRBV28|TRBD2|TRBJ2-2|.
TGTGCCAGCAGTTTAATCGGGGGGGCCACCGGGGAGCTGTTTTTT
CASSLIGGATGELFF
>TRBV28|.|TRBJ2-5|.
TGTGCCAGCAGGCAACAGAGAAACCAAGAGACCCAGTACTTC
CASRQQRNQETQYF
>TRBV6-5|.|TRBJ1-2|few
TGTGCCAGCACCGAGGGTTATGGCTACACCTTC
CASTEGYGYTF